Below are 5 T cell receptor beta chains sequenced from a single sample in a study of blood T cell repertoires in COVID-19. Sequencing used immunoSEQ multiplex PCR; TCRdb keeps in-frame clones, though not all of them. The repertoire includes approximately 46,000 clones, roughly 86% of them detected once, and under 15% sits in the top ten. Sequenced: peripheral blood. These TCRs come from a human donor in a cohort sampled during active COVID-19.

This clone was observed a few times. The chain couples TRBV5-1 to TRBJ2-7; 8 bases agree with TRBD1. This CDR3 comprises 14 residues. Unmatched junction bases numbered 4, after V lost 3 bases and J lost 2 bases. The germline CDR1 and CDR2 sequences are SGHRS and YFSETQ. CDR3 protein: CASSYGTGPYEQYF. CDR3 DNA: TGCGCCAGCAGCTACGGGACAGGACCCTACGAGCAGTACTTC.

This clone was picked up a small number of times. The J gene is TRBJ2-7, the V gene TRBV4-1, with TRBD2 identical over 7 bases. The CDR3 totals 15 residues. V trimming: 4 bases; J trimming: 5 bases; junction bases outside the gene matches: 11. Germline V gives CDR1 MGHRA, CDR2 YSYEKL. The CDR3 bases are TGCGCCAGCAGCCCCGCTAGCGGAACCTTGAACGAGCAGTACTTC. Translation: CASSPASGTLNEQYF.

This chain links TRBV29-1 with TRBJ1-2, with 8 bases aligning to TRBD1. This CDR3 contains 17 residues. Trimming took 2 bases from V and 2 from J; bases not matched to a gene: 13. Germline V gene lookup returns CDR1 SQVTM and CDR2 ANQGSEA. The CDR3 loop reads CSVELTGDHLFNYGYTF. Here the CDR3 DNA reads TGCAGCGTTGAATTGACAGGGGACCACCTCTTCAACTATGGCTACACCTTC.

The chain combines TRBV19 with TRBJ1-1; no reliable D call. The ends were cut back, 6 bases at V and 1 base at J, with 9 bases in the middle. The V gene's germline CDR1 is LNHDA and CDR2 SQIVND (reference sequence). The CDR3 sequence is 13 residues long. CDR3 coding DNA: TGTGCCAGTAGACATTTGCAGAACACTGAAGCTTTCTTT. Translating gives CASRHLQNTEAFF.

This sequence joins TRBV20-1 and TRBJ1-2; no firm D call. CDR1 is DFQATT, CDR2 SNEGSKA, per germline (reference sequence). Between the trimmed V and J ends, which lost 3 bases and 6 bases, there was a span of 5 bases. This CDR3 has 10 amino acids. CDR3 coding DNA: TGCAGTGCTAGGGAGAATGGCTACACCTTC. This gives the protein CSARENGYTF.